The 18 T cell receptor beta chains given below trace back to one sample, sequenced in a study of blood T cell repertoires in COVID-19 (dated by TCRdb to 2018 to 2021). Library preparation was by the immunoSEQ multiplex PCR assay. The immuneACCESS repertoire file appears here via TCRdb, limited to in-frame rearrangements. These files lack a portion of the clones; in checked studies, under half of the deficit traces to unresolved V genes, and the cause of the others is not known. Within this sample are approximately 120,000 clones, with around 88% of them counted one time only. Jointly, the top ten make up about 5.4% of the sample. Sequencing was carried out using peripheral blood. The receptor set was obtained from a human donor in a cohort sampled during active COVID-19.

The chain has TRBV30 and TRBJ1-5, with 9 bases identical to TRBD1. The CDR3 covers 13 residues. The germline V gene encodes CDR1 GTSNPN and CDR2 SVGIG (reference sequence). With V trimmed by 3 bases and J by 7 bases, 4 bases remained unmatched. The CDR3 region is CAWSRTGEQPQHF. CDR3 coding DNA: TGTGCCTGGAGCCGGACAGGGGAACAGCCCCAGCATTTT. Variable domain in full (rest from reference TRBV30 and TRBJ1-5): SQTIHQWPATLVQPVGSPLSLECTVEGTSNPNLYWYRQAAGRGLQLLFYSVGIGQISSEVPQNLSASRPQDRQFILSSKKLLLSDSGFYLCAWSRTGEQPQHFGDGTRLSIL.

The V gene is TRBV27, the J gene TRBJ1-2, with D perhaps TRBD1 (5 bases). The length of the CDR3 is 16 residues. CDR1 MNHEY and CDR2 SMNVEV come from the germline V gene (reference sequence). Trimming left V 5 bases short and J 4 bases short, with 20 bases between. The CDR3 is CASSLLGGGGGYGYTF. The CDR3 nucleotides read TGTGCCAGCAGTCTCCTCGGGGGGGGAGGAGGCTATGGCTACACCTTC.

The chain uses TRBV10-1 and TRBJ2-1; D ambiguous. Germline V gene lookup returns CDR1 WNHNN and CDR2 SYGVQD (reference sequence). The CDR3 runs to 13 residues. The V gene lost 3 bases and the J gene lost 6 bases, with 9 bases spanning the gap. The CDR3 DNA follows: TGCGCCAGCAGTGATCTCGTATCCAATGAGCAGTTCTTC. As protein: CASSDLVSNEQFF.

The CDR3 DNA sequence: TGTGCCAGTAGTATAAGCTTCAGGGGATTCGGCACTGAAGCTTTCTTT. Amino acid sequence: CASSISFRGFGTEAFF. The chain uses TRBV19 and TRBJ1-1; D may be TRBD1 (6 bases). This CDR3 spans 16 amino acids. Trimming stripped 2 bases from V and 4 bases from J, with 17 bases between. CDR1 LNHDA and CDR2 SQIVND come from the germline V gene (reference sequence).

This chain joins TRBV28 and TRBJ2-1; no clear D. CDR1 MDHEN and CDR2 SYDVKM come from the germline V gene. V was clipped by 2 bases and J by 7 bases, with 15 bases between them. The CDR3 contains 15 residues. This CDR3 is CASSLQIAGRNEQFF. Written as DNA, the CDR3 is TGTGCCAGCAGTTTACAGATCGCAGGTCGGAATGAGCAGTTCTTC.

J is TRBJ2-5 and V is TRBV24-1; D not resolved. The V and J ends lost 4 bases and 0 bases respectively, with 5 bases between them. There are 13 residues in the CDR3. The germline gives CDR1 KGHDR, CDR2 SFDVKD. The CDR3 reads CATSDSYQETQYF. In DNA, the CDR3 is TGTGCCACCAGTGACTCGTACCAAGAGACCCAGTACTTC.

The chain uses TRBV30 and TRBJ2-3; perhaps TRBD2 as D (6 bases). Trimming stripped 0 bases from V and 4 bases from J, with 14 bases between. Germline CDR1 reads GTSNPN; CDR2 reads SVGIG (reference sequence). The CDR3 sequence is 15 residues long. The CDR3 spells CAWSVPRDSADTQYF. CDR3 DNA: TGTGCCTGGAGTGTACCACGGGACTCGGCAGATACGCAGTATTTT.

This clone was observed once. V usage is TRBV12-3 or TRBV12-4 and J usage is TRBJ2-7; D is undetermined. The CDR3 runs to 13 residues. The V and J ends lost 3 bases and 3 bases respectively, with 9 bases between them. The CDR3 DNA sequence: TGTGCCAGCAGTTTTACAGTAAGCTACGAGCAGTACTTC. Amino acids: CASSFTVSYEQYF.

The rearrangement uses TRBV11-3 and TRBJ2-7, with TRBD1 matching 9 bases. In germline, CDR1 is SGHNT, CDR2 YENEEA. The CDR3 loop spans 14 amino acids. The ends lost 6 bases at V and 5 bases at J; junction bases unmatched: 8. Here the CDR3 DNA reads TGTGCCAGCAGACAACAGGGGGCTGGTGACGAGCAGTACTTC. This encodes CASRQQGAGDEQYF.

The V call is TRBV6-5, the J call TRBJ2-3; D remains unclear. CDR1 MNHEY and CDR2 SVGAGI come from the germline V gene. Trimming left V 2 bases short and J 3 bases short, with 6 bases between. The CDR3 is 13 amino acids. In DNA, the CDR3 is TGTGCCAGCAGTTACGTGGCAACAGATACGCAGTATTTT. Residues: CASSYVATDTQYF.

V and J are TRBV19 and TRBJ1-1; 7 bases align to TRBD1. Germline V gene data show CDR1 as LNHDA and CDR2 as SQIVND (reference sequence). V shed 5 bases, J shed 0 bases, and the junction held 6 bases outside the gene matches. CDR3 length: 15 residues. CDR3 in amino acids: CASSFPGQLNTEAFF. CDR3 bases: TGTGCCAGTAGTTTTCCGGGACAGCTGAACACTGAAGCTTTCTTT. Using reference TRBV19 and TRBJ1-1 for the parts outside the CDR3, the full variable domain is DGGITQSPKYLFRKEGQNVTLSCEQNLNHDAMYWYRQDPGQGLRLIYYSQIVNDFQKGDIAEGYSVSREKKESFPLTVTSAQKNPTAFYLCASSFPGQLNTEAFFGQGTRLTVV.

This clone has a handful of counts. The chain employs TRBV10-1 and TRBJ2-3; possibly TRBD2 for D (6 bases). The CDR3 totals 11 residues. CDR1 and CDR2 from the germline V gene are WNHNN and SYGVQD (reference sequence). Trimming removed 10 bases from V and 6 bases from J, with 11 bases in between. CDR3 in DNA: TGCGCCACCCGTAGCGGCGATACGCAGTATTTT. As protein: CATRSGDTQYF.

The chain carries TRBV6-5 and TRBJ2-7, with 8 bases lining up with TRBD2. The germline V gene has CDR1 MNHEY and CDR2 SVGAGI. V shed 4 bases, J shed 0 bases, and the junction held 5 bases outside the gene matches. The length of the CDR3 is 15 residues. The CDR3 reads CASSWGGRSSYEQYF. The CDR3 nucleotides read TGTGCCAGCAGTTGGGGCGGGAGGAGCTCCTACGAGCAGTACTTC.

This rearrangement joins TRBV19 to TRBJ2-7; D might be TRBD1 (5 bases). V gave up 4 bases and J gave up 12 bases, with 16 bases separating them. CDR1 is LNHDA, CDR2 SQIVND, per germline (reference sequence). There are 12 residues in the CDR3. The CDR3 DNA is TGTGCCAGTAGTACCTATCCAGGGTCATTGTACTTC. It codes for CASSTYPGSLYF.

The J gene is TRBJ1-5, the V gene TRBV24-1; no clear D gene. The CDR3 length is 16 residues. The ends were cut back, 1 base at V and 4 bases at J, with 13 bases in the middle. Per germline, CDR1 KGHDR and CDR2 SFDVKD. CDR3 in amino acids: CATSDLNSSPNQPQHF. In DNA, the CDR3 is TGTGCCACCAGTGATTTAAACAGCAGTCCTAATCAGCCCCAGCATTTT.

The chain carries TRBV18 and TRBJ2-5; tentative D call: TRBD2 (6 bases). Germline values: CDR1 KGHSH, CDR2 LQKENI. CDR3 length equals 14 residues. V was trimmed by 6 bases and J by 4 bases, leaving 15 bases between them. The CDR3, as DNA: TGTGCCAGCTCCCCCCCGGAGGGGTCAGAGACCCAGTACTTC. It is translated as CASSPPEGSETQYF.

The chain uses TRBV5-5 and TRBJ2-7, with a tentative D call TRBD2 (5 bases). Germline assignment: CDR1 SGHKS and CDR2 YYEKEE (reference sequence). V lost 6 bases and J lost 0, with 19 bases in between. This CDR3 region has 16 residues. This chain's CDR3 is CASTPRFGVSSYEQYF. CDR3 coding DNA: TGTGCCAGCACCCCCCGCTTCGGGGTTAGCTCCTACGAGCAGTACTTC.

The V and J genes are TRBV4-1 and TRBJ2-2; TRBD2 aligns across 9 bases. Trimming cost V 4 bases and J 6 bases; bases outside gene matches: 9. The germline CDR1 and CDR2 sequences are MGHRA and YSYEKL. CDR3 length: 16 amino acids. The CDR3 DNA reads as TGCGCCAGCAGCCTACTCATTAGCGGGAGCTCCGGGGAGCTGTTTTTT. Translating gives CASSLLISGSSGELFF.